Below are 14 T cell receptor beta chains sequenced from a single sample in a study of T cell responses to AZD1222 COVID-19 vaccine. Repertoires were generated with immunoSEQ multiplex PCR, while TCRdb's copy carries only in-frame clones and drops some. The table includes tens of thousands of clones, 80% to 90% detected once. The sequencing here drew on peripheral blood, taken 28 days after the second AZD1222 dose. The source is an adult who received the AZD1222 COVID-19 vaccine.

The chain employs TRBV9 and TRBJ2-2; D is ambiguous. V lost 4 bases and J lost 7, with 17 bases in between. Germline CDR1 and CDR2: SGDLS and YYNGEE. This CDR3 region has 15 residues. The CDR3 DNA sequence: TGTGCCAGCAGCTGGAATAGATCGCCCGTCGGGGAGCTGTTTTTT. It is translated as CASSWNRSPVGELFF. Looking up the rest from reference TRBV9 and TRBJ2-2 gives the full variable domain: DSGVTQTPKHLITATGQRVTLRCSPRSGDLSVYWYQQSLDQGLQFLIQYYNGEERAKGNILERFSAQQFPDLHSELNLSSLELGDSALYFCASSWNRSPVGELFFGEGSRLTVL.

This clone rates as medium-sized. The chain uses TRBV4-2 and TRBJ2-7; D is uncertain. Germline values: CDR1 LGHNA, CDR2 YNFKEQ. The CDR3 length is 13 residues. Trimming cost V 0 bases and J 4 bases, with 7 bases left between them. CDR3 DNA: TGTGCCAGCAGCCAAGAGGCACATTACGAGCAGTACTTC. This encodes CASSQEAHYEQYF.

The chain carries TRBV9 and TRBJ2-7; possibly TRBD1 for D (5 bases). Germline CDR1 SGDLS, CDR2 YYNGEE. This CDR3 has 16 amino acids. The V and J ends lost 4 bases and 6 bases respectively, with 23 bases between them. Here the CDR3 DNA reads TGTGCCAGCAGCACAACCGACAGCTTCAACGGGTTCGAGCAGTACTTC. It codes for CASSTTDSFNGFEQYF.

The rearrangement joins TRBV30 to TRBJ1-2; D call uncertain. The CDR3 loop spans 11 amino acids. Germline lookup yields CDR1 GTSNPN and CDR2 SVGIG (reference sequence). Trimming removed 5 bases at V and 4 bases at J, with 8 bases between. The CDR3 protein is CAWAELYGYTF. Here the CDR3 DNA reads TGTGCCTGGGCAGAACTCTATGGCTACACCTTC.

CDR3 sequence: CSDDYNEQFF. Here the CDR3 DNA reads TGCAGCGACGACTACAATGAGCAGTTCTTC. V gene TRBV29-1 combines with J gene TRBJ2-1; D is unresolved. V dropped 7 bases and J dropped 3 bases, with 4 bases sitting between them. Germline V gives CDR1 SQVTM, CDR2 ANQGSEA. This CDR3 contains 10 residues.

The rearrangement joins TRBV30 to TRBJ1-1, with TRBD1 identical over 7 bases. The trim removed 3 bases at V and 7 bases at J, leaving 5 bases unmatched. This CDR3 spans 12 amino acids. Germline CDR1 is GTSNPN and CDR2 is SVGIG (reference sequence). The CDR3 DNA reads TGTGCCTGGAGGGGGGGACAGTATGAAGCTTTCTTT. Translated, it gives CAWRGGQYEAFF.

V and J are TRBV27 and TRBJ2-5; TRBD1 aligns across 8 bases. V was pared by 6 bases and J by 4 bases, with 7 bases of the junction left unmatched. The germline V gene has CDR1 MNHEY and CDR2 SMNVEV (reference sequence). The CDR3 has 14 residues. The CDR3 protein is CASSQIDRGETQYF. For the CDR3, the DNA is TGTGCCAGCAGCCAAATCGACAGGGGAGAGACCCAGTACTTC.

V and J are TRBV4-1 and TRBJ1-5; D is possibly TRBD1 (5 bases). The CDR3 extends over 16 amino acids. The V and J ends lost 0 bases and 5 bases respectively, with 14 bases between them. The germline V gene encodes CDR1 MGHRA and CDR2 YSYEKL. This CDR3 reads CASSQDFGGRDQPQHF. The CDR3 DNA follows: TGCGCCAGCAGCCAAGATTTCGGGGGGAGAGATCAGCCCCAGCATTTT.

The chain joins TRBV29-1 to TRBJ1-1; D might be TRBD1 (6 bases). Trimming took off 2 bases at V and 3 bases at J, with 16 bases between the two ends. This CDR3 is built from 15 residues. The germline CDR1 and CDR2 sequences are SQVTM and ANQGSEA. CDR3 residues: CSVEKTGIRDTEAFF. As DNA, the CDR3 is TGCAGCGTTGAAAAAACAGGGATTAGGGACACTGAAGCTTTCTTT.

The genes are TRBV3-1 (or the pseudogene TRBV3-2) and TRBJ1-5; D remains unclear. Per the germline V gene, CDR1 is LGHDT and CDR2 is YNNKEL (reference sequence). The length of the CDR3 is 13 residues. Trimming pared 1 base from V and 7 bases from J, leaving 8 bases between. CDR3 DNA sequence: TGTGCCAGCAGCCAAGGCAGCGGCCAGCCCCAGCATTTT. Its translation is CASSQGSGQPQHF.

The gene calls are TRBV5-1 and TRBJ2-3; D not resolved. The CDR3 covers 13 residues. V was shortened by 2 bases and J by 6 bases, with 10 bases between the two germline ends. Germline V gives CDR1 SGHRS, CDR2 YFSETQ. CDR3 sequence reads: CASSLDSSDTQYF. CDR3 in DNA: TGCGCCAGCAGCTTAGACTCCTCCGATACGCAGTATTTT.

This rearrangement joins TRBV25-1 to TRBJ2-1; 7 nucleotides agree with TRBD1. This CDR3 has 12 residues. The ends lost 8 bases at V and 9 bases at J; junction bases unmatched: 7. From germline, CDR1 is MGHDK and CDR2 SYGVNS. CDR3 DNA sequence: TGTGCCAGCCGCGACAGGGTAACTGAGCAGTTCTTC. Encoded protein: CASRDRVTEQFF.

The CDR3 is CASSLARTYPHGYTF. The CDR3 DNA follows: TGTGCCAGCAGCTTGGCCCGGACATACCCCCATGGCTACACCTTC. V usage is TRBV5-6 and J usage is TRBJ1-2; D may be TRBD1 (5 bases). Per the germline V gene, CDR1 is SGHDT and CDR2 is YYEEEE. The V end was cut by 0 bases, the J end by 6 bases, with 15 bases between. This CDR3 comprises 15 residues.

The chain recombines TRBV19 with TRBJ2-7; 12 bases agree with TRBD1. This CDR3 has 19 residues. V was pared by 6 bases and J by 0 bases, with 15 bases of the junction left unmatched. Germline lookup yields CDR1 LNHDA and CDR2 SQIVND (reference sequence). In DNA, the CDR3 is TGTGCCAGTAGCCGACTCGGGACAGGGGGCATCCGGAGCTCCTACGAGCAGTACTTC. It encodes CASSRLGTGGIRSSYEQYF.